The rows below give T cell receptor beta chains drawn from one sample of a study of cytomegalovirus exposure and HLA in healthy donors. TCRdb's copy holds only in-frame clones and misses some; the assay was immunoSEQ multiplex PCR. The sample records 130,000 to 150,000 clones, 73% being singletons. Sequencing input: PBMCs. These receptors originate from a woman in her thirties or forties in good health and CMV-seronegative. Both conserved end residues are part of each CDR3. Each record gives: D gene, clone size, V gene, J gene, CDR3 protein. D genes are given only for firm matches. The size field is filled for only some rows; it gives once, few, many or a size class.

d_gene: TRBD2; abundance: -; v_gene: TRBV5-1; j_gene: TRBJ2-3; CDR3aa: CASSQGLAGATDTQYF
d_gene: -; abundance: few; v_gene: TRBV10-1; j_gene: TRBJ2-7; CDR3aa: CASSEGPGVRRSYEQYF
d_gene: TRBD1; abundance: -; v_gene: TRBV6-5; j_gene: TRBJ1-5; CDR3aa: CASSRTGEPQHF
d_gene: -; abundance: few; v_gene: TRBV6-5; j_gene: TRBJ1-1; CDR3aa: CASSYWKGRGGTEAFF
d_gene: -; abundance: -; v_gene: TRBV29-1; j_gene: TRBJ2-2; CDR3aa: CSVGAANTGELFF
d_gene: -; abundance: -; v_gene: TRBV12-5; j_gene: TRBJ2-2; CDR3aa: CASGLGPGTGELFF
d_gene: -; abundance: -; v_gene: TRBV13; j_gene: TRBJ2-2; CDR3aa: CASSSERRIGTGELFF
d_gene: TRBD1; abundance: -; v_gene: TRBV7-2; j_gene: TRBJ1-2; CDR3aa: CASSLAGQNYGYTF
d_gene: TRBD1; abundance: -; v_gene: TRBV11-2; j_gene: TRBJ2-1; CDR3aa: CASSLGQGNNEQFF
d_gene: -; abundance: -; v_gene: TRBV6-5; j_gene: TRBJ2-3; CDR3aa: CASSNRDTTDTQYF
d_gene: TRBD1; abundance: -; v_gene: TRBV27; j_gene: TRBJ2-7; CDR3aa: CASSYTGTGLYEQYF
d_gene: TRBD1; abundance: many; v_gene: TRBV5-4; j_gene: TRBJ2-1; CDR3aa: CASSLGQGSYNEQFF
d_gene: -; abundance: -; v_gene: TRBV20-1; j_gene: TRBJ2-1; CDR3aa: CSASEYREQFF
d_gene: -; abundance: -; v_gene: TRBV29-1; j_gene: TRBJ2-2; CDR3aa: CSVSPRDTGELFF
d_gene: -; abundance: few; v_gene: TRBV7-9; j_gene: TRBJ1-1; CDR3aa: CASSPPGDTEAFF
d_gene: TRBD1; abundance: once; v_gene: TRBV5-1; j_gene: TRBJ2-6; CDR3aa: CASSLGTGGSLSGANVLTF
d_gene: -; abundance: -; v_gene: TRBV13; j_gene: TRBJ1-6; CDR3aa: CASSDQGSRAGSPLHF
d_gene: -; abundance: -; v_gene: TRBV5-1; j_gene: TRBJ1-2; CDR3aa: CASSLDTNYGYTF
d_gene: -; abundance: -; v_gene: TRBV18; j_gene: TRBJ2-1; CDR3aa: CASSSRVSAEYNEQFF
d_gene: -; abundance: -; v_gene: TRBV29-1; j_gene: TRBJ2-7; CDR3aa: CRVEDPDLGASYEQYF
d_gene: TRBD1; abundance: -; v_gene: TRBV6-6; j_gene: TRBJ1-4; CDR3aa: CASREAGTELEKLFF
d_gene: -; abundance: -; v_gene: TRBV6-5; j_gene: TRBJ1-2; CDR3aa: CASSYSALLQGNGYTF
d_gene: -; abundance: -; v_gene: TRBV6-6; j_gene: TRBJ1-2; CDR3aa: CASSSPQGKGYTF
d_gene: -; abundance: few; v_gene: TRBV10-2; j_gene: TRBJ1-1; CDR3aa: CASSAGGDTEAFF
d_gene: -; abundance: once; v_gene: TRBV5-6; j_gene: TRBJ2-1; CDR3aa: CASSLVSAGNEQFF
d_gene: TRBD2; abundance: -; v_gene: TRBV4-1; j_gene: TRBJ2-1; CDR3aa: CASSQALSGGALNEQFF
d_gene: -; abundance: once; v_gene: TRBV27; j_gene: TRBJ1-5; CDR3aa: CASSARGGGNQPQHF
d_gene: TRBD1; abundance: -; v_gene: TRBV7-9; j_gene: TRBJ1-6; CDR3aa: CASSPKQGMNSPLHF
d_gene: -; abundance: -; v_gene: TRBV15; j_gene: TRBJ1-4; CDR3aa: CATSRMGGVFGKLFF
d_gene: TRBD2; abundance: -; v_gene: TRBV7-3; j_gene: TRBJ2-1; CDR3aa: CASSLSAGGYHEQFF
d_gene: -; abundance: -; v_gene: TRBV2; j_gene: TRBJ2-5; CDR3aa: CASRRVGETQYF
d_gene: TRBD1; abundance: -; v_gene: TRBV7-6; j_gene: TRBJ2-5; CDR3aa: CASSPGTGGLETQYF
d_gene: TRBD2; abundance: -; v_gene: TRBV28; j_gene: TRBJ2-1; CDR3aa: CASRERGGRNEQFF
d_gene: TRBD1; abundance: -; v_gene: TRBV7-6; j_gene: TRBJ1-2; CDR3aa: CASSPTGGQGYTF
d_gene: TRBD1; abundance: -; v_gene: TRBV11-1; j_gene: TRBJ2-5; CDR3aa: CASSFTGVRQETQYF
d_gene: -; abundance: -; v_gene: TRBV2; j_gene: TRBJ1-2; CDR3aa: CASSPTGGLNGYTF
d_gene: TRBD1; abundance: -; v_gene: TRBV5-4; j_gene: TRBJ1-2; CDR3aa: CASSSPGQGFYGYTF
d_gene: TRBD2; abundance: -; v_gene: TRBV9; j_gene: TRBJ2-1; CDR3aa: CASSASGTEQFF
d_gene: -; abundance: -; v_gene: TRBV5-6; j_gene: TRBJ2-3; CDR3aa: CASSLLQGGNTQYF
d_gene: TRBD1; abundance: once; v_gene: TRBV5-4; j_gene: TRBJ1-1; CDR3aa: CASSGGQKNTEAFF
d_gene: -; abundance: -; v_gene: TRBV9; j_gene: TRBJ2-2; CDR3aa: CASSVEAVGGELFF
d_gene: -; abundance: -; v_gene: TRBV7-9; j_gene: TRBJ1-3; CDR3aa: CASSSRRQGGNTIYF
d_gene: TRBD2; abundance: -; v_gene: TRBV27; j_gene: TRBJ2-1; CDR3aa: CASSLGSSGANEQFF
d_gene: -; abundance: -; v_gene: TRBV2; j_gene: TRBJ1-2; CDR3aa: CASSVAGANYGYTF
d_gene: -; abundance: -; v_gene: TRBV7-9; j_gene: TRBJ1-2; CDR3aa: CASSLGVTGNYGYTF